The TCR beta chain under discussion was sequenced for a study of blood T cell repertoires in COVID-19 (dated by TCRdb to the early 2020s). Turning to the overall study: The collaborator samples originated in the United States, Italy and Spain and spanned the acute and convalescent phases of COVID-19. The material from the prospective study consisted of cDNA or gDNA derived from T cells, B-cell-depleted T cells, or PBMCs. Samples came from the ongoing ImmuneRACE study (first 160 participants) plus 1,254 subjects from 6 global collaborators. Nearly every sample came with metadata listing a de-identified subject ID, COVID-19 status, age in years and sex. The repertoires were released in a freely available public database intended as a resource for research on the immune response to SARS-CoV-2. Where available, HLA class I and class II types were obtained from metadata supplied by the sample provider rather than from assay-based typing. Subjects who had been exposed to COVID-19, were actively infected with it, or had recovered from it provided the deeply sampled blood TCRbeta repertoires that made up the dataset. Findings and caveats that apply to the study as a whole: The amount of clinical and demographic metadata varied by source and participant and was provided uncurated.

Enrolling through a virtual design, the prospective study's participants ranged in age from roughly 18 to 100 years and lived across about two dozen United States geographic areas. Cohort assignment in the prospective study relied on participant-reported clinical history from a screening survey and a study questionnaire. Each participant in the prospective study had whole blood, serum and a nasopharyngeal or oropharyngeal swab collected by mobile phlebotomists. Participants in the prospective study had the option to provide additional blood draws and questionnaires over a roughly 2-month period. Blood samples from the prospective study were shipped frozen or at room temperature prior to DNA extraction. Relative to germline, V is 2 bases shorter and J is 9 bases shorter, with 11 bases between their ends. The germline V gene yields SQVTM for CDR1 and ANQGSEA for CDR2. Measured from the cysteine to the phenylalanine, the CDR3 is 12 residues long. Only the CDR3 region is kept as DNA, spanning 36 bases read in frame from base 1.

To note about this clone: Its binding antigen is unknown. No base quality values were provided; no much bigger clone lies one nucleotide off.

TCRbeta CDR3 regions were amplified from genomic DNA using the immunoSEQ Assay, a bias-controlled multiplex PCR. In the paper's pipeline: The number of nucleated cells in each sample was estimated by amplification of reference gene primers within the assay. Sequence reads were collapsed and filtered to measure the absolute abundance of every unique TCRbeta CDR3 rearrangement. For each sample, productive Simpson clonality was calculated as the square root of Simpson's diversity index over productive rearrangements. This immuneACCESS table, as held by TCRdb, lists in-frame sequences with V and J called but not all clones. Of the missing ones, under half trace to an unresolved V gene in checked studies; the others have no known cause. That table supplies the V and J calls and clone size; D and trimming were determined from the DNA. The sample table lists roughly 220,000 clones, 80% to 90% of them with a count of one. Jointly, the top ten make up 3% to 4% of the sample.

The source material was PBMCs or T cells enriched from blood (not recorded which). The rearranged segments are TRBV29-1 and TRBJ2-1; the D gene is possibly TRBD2, with 5 bases matching. This TCR came from a woman between 40 and 55 years old with acute COVID-19. The sequenced DNA is TGCAGCGTTGAAACCGGGATGGGTGAGCAGTTCTTC. It codes for CSVETGMGEQFF.